These 8 T cell receptor beta chains share one sample of origin, sequenced in a study of beta chain features in type 1 diabetes. Notes on the study in general: Type 1 diabetes patients had moderately but significantly shorter TCRB CDR3s in all four CD4+ subsets.

Isolated RNA was reverse transcribed in full, so expressed TCRB transcripts were sequenced. The data were produced by immunoSEQ multiplex PCR, yet TCRdb's version contains in-frame clones alone and is incomplete. The sample has about 700,000 clones, around 15% seen once; the top ten hold 0.02% to 0.025%. Antigens for these TCRs are unknown. Sequencing was done on a sample of naive CD4+ T cells from blood. The receptors were gathered from a man aged 18-30 years with type 1 diabetes.

Only a few counts were recorded for this clone. V usage is TRBV4-1 and J usage is TRBJ1-2; weak D call: TRBD1 (6 bases). V was shortened by 0 bases and J by 8 bases, with 13 bases between the two germline ends. This CDR3 has 14 amino acids. Germline lookup yields CDR1 MGHRA and CDR2 YSYEKL. CDR3 region: CASSQEDRLRGYTF. The CDR3 DNA reads as TGCGCCAGCAGCCAAGAGGACAGACTTAGGGGCTACACCTTC.

This clone appeared a few times. This rearrangement joins TRBV5-1 to TRBJ2-1; 11 positions match TRBD2. The CDR3 runs to 16 residues. CDR1 SGHRS and CDR2 YFSETQ come from the germline V gene. The junction had 5 bases not matched to a gene; V was cut back by 3 bases and J by 3 bases. CDR3 DNA sequence: TGCGCCAGCAGCTGGGAGACTAGCGGGGTCTACAATGAGCAGTTCTTC. It translates to CASSWETSGVYNEQFF.

In this sample, this clone turned up a few times. This chain joins TRBV30 and TRBJ2-3; a possible D gene is TRBD2 (5 bases). Between the trimmed V and J ends, which lost 7 bases and 3 bases, there was a span of 17 bases. CDR3 length: 14 residues. CDR1 is GTSNPN, CDR2 SVGIG, per germline (reference sequence). Here the CDR3 reads CASKPGVLTDTQYF. The CDR3 DNA reads as TGTGCCTCGAAACCCGGGGTTCTGACAGATACGCAGTATTTT.

The chain recombines TRBV7-2 with TRBJ1-1; no definite D call. This CDR3 is built from 14 residues. Germline values: CDR1 SGHTA, CDR2 FQGNSA. V lost 3 bases, J lost 6 bases, and 14 bases lay in between. The DNA for the CDR3 is TGTGCCAGCAGCTTTCCTTACAGATTCTCTGAAGCTTTCTTT. It specifies CASSFPYRFSEAFF.

The chain combines TRBV28 with TRBJ1-2; the match to TRBD1 covers 10 bases. This CDR3 has 15 amino acids. V dropped 7 bases and J dropped 7; count of bases not matched to a gene: 12. Germline V lookup: CDR1 MDHEN, CDR2 SYDVKM. CDR3 bases: TGTGCCAGCACTCCTGATGGGACAGGGGTTTTTGGCTACACCTTC. Its translation is CASTPDGTGVFGYTF.

This clone was picked up a small number of times. The chain combines TRBV14 with TRBJ2-3, with D possibly matching TRBD2 (6 bases). The CDR3 is made up of 17 amino acids. Looked up from germline, CDR1 is SGHDN and CDR2 is FVKESK. V lost 2 bases to trimming and J lost 3 bases, with 18 bases between them. The CDR3 nucleotides are TGTGCCAGCAGCCAACGACTAGGAGGGGCCTTTACAGATACGCAGTATTTT. Its translation is CASSQRLGGAFTDTQYF.

The chain carries TRBV5-6 and TRBJ1-6; D unresolved. This CDR3 is built from 14 residues. Trimming shortened V by 0 bases and J by 6 bases, and 7 bases separated the two germline ends. From germline, CDR1 is SGHDT and CDR2 YYEEEE. The CDR3 here is CASSLEQINSPLHF. Written as DNA, the CDR3 is TGTGCCAGCAGCTTGGAGCAGATTAATTCACCCCTCCACTTT.

The genes are TRBV18 and TRBJ2-7, with D possibly TRBD2 on 5 matching bases. The germline gives CDR1 KGHSH, CDR2 LQKENI. V was shortened by 3 bases and J by 6 bases, with 21 bases between the two germline ends. The CDR3 contains 16 residues. The CDR3 DNA reads as TGTGCCAGCTCACCTTTCGAGAGGGCCGTTTCGGGCGAGCAGTACTTC. Protein product: CASSPFERAVSGEQYF.